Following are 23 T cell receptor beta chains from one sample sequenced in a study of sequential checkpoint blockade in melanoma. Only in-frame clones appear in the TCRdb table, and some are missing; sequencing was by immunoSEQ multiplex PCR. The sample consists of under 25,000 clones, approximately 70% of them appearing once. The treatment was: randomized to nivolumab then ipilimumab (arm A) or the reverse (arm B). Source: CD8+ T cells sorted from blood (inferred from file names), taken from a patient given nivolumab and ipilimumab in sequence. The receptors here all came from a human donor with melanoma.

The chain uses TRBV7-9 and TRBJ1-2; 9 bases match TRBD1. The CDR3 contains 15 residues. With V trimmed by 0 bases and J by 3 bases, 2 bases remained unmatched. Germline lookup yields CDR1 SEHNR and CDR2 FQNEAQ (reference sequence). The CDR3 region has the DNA TGTGCCAGCAGCTTAGCCCGGACAGGGGACTATGGCTACACCTTC. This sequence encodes CASSLARTGDYGYTF. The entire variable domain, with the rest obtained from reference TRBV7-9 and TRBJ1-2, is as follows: DTGVSQNPRHKITKRGQNVTFRCDPISEHNRLYWYRQTLGQGPEFLTYFQNEAQLEKSRLLSDRFSAERPKGSFSTLEIQRTEQGDSAMYLCASSLARTGDYGYTFGSGTRLTVV.

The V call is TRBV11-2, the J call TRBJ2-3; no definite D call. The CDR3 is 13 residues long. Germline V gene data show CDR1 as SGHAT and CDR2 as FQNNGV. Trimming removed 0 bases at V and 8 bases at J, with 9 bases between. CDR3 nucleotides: TGTGCCAGCAGCTTAGACGGAGTGGGTACGCAGTATTTT. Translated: CASSLDGVGTQYF.

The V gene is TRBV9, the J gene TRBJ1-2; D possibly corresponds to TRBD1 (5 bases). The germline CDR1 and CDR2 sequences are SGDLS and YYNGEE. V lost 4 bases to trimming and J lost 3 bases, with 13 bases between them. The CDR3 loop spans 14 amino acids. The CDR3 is CASSRGRDYYGYTF. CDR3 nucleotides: TGTGCCAGCAGCAGGGGCAGGGACTACTATGGCTACACCTTC.

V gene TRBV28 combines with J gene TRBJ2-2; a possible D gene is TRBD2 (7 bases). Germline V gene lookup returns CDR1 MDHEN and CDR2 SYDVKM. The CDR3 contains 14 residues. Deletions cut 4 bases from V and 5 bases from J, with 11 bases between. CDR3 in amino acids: CASSSQGGTGELFF. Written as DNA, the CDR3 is TGTGCCAGCAGTTCACAGGGAGGGACCGGGGAGCTGTTTTTT. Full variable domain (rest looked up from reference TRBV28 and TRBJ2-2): DVKVTQSSRYLVKRTGEKVFLECVQDMDHENMFWYRQDPGLGLRLIYFSYDVKMKEKGDIPEGYSVSREKKERFSLILESASTNQTSMYLCASSSQGGTGELFFGEGSRLTVL.

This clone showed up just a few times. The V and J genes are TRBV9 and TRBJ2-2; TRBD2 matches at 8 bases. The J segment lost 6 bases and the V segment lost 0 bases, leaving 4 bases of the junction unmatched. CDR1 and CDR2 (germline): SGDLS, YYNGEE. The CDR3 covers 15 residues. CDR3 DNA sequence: TGTGCCAGCAGCGTAGCGGGGGGGCCTCCCGGGGAGCTGTTTTTT. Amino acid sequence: CASSVAGGPPGELFF.

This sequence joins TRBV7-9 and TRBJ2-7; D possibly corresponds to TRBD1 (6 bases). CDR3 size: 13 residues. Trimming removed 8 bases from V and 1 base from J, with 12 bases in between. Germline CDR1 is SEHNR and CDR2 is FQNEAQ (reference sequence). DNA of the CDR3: TGTGCCAGCGGCGGACAGTCGTCCTACGAGCAGTACTTC. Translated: CASGGQSSYEQYF.

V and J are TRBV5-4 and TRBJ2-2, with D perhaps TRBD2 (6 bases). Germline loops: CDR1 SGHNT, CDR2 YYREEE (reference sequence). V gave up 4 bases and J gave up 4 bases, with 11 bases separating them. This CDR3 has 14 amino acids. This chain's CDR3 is CASSPWGVTGELFF. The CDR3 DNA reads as TGTGCCAGCAGCCCTTGGGGGGTCACCGGGGAGCTGTTTTTT.

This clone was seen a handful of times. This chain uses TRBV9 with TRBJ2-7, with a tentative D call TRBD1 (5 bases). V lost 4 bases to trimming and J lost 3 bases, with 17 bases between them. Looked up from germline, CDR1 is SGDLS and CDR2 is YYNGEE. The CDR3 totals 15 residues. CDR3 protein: CASSPRQLLNYEQYF. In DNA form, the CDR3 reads TGTGCCAGCAGCCCCCGACAGCTCCTAAACTACGAGCAGTACTTC.

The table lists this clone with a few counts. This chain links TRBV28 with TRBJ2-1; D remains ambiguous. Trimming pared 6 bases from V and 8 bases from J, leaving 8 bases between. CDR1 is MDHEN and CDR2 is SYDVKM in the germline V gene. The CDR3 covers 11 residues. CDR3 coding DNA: TGTGCCAGCAGCGCTACGGATGAGCAGTTCTTC. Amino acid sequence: CASSATDEQFF. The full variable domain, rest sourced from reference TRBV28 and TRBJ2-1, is DVKVTQSSRYLVKRTGEKVFLECVQDMDHENMFWYRQDPGLGLRLIYFSYDVKMKEKGDIPEGYSVSREKKERFSLILESASTNQTSMYLCASSATDEQFFGPGTRLTVL.

This chain's CDR3 is CASSLVQGGFRELFF. CDR3 in DNA: TGTGCCAGCAGCTTGGTGCAGGGAGGATTCAGGGAGCTGTTTTTT. The chain is built from TRBV5-5 and TRBJ2-2; tentatively, D is TRBD2 (6 bases). CDR3 length: 15 amino acids. Germline-derived CDR1 and CDR2 are SGHKS and YYEKEE (reference sequence). V shed 0 bases and J shed 9 bases, with 15 bases lying between them.

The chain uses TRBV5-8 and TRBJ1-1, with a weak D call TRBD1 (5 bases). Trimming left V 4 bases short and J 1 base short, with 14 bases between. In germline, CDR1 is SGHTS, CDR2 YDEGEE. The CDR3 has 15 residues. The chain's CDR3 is CASSQRTIRNTEAFF. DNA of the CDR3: TGTGCCAGCAGCCAGAGGACAATCCGGAACACTGAAGCTTTCTTT.

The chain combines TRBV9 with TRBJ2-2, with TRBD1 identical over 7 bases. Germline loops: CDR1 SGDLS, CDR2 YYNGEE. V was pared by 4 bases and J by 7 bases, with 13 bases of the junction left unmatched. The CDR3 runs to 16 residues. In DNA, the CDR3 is TGTGCCAGCAGCCCTAGGGACAGCCTTATGGGCGGGGAGCTGTTTTTT. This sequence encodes CASSPRDSLMGGELFF.

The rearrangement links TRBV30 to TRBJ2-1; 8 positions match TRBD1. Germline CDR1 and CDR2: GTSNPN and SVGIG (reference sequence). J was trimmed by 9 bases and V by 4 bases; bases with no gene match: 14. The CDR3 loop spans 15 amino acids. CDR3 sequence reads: CAWKSGTGLRFEQFF. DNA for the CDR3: TGTGCCTGGAAGTCCGGGACAGGCCTCCGGTTTGAGCAGTTCTTC.

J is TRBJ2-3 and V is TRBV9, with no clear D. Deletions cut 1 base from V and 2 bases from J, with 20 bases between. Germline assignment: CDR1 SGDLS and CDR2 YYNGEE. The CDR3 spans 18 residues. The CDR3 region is CASSVKVTESESTDTQYF. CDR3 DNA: TGTGCCAGCAGCGTAAAGGTTACGGAAAGCGAGTCCACAGATACGCAGTATTTT.

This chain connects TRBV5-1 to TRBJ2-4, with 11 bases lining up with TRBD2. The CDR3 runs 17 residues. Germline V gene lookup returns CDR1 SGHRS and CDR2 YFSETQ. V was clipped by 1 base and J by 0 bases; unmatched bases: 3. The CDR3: CASSLSLAGGAKNIQYF. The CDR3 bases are TGCGCCAGCAGCTTGAGTCTAGCGGGGGGAGCCAAAAACATTCAGTACTTC.

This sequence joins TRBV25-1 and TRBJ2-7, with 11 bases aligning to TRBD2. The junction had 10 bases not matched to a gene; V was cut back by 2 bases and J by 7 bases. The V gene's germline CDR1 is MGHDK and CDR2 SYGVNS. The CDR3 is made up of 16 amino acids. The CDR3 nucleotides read TGTGCCAGCAGTGAAGGGTTTAGCGGGGGGGCGGAGGAGCAGTACTTC. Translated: CASSEGFSGGAEEQYF.

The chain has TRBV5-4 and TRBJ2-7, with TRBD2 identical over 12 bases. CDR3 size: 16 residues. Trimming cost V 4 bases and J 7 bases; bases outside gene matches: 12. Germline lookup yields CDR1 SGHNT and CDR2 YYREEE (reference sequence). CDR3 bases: TGTGCCAGCAGCCCCACCCCTAGCGGGAGGGGTCAAGAGCAGTACTTC. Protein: CASSPTPSGRGQEQYF.

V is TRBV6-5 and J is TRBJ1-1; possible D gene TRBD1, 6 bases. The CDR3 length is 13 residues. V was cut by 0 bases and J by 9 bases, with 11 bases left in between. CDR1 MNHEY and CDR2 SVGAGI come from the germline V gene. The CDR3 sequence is CASSYSGALKAFF. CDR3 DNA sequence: TGTGCCAGCAGTTACTCGGGGGCGCTGAAAGCTTTCTTT.

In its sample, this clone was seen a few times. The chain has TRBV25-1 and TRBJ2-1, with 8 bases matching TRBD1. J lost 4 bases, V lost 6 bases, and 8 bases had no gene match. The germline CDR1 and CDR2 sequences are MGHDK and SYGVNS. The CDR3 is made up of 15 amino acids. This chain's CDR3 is CASRPQDRAYNEQFF. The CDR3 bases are TGTGCCAGCAGACCTCAGGACAGGGCTTACAATGAGCAGTTCTTC. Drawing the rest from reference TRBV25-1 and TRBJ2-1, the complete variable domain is EADIYQTPRYLVIGTGKKITLECSQTMGHDKMYWYQQDPGMELHLIHYSYGVNSTEKGDLSSESTVSRIRTEHFPLTLESARPSHTSQYLCASRPQDRAYNEQFFGPGTRLTVL.

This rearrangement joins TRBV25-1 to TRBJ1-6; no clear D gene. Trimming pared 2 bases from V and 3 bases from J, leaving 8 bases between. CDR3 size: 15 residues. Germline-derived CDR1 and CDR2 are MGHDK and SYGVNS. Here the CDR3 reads CASSEGGIYNSPLHF. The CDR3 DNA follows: TGTGCCAGCAGTGAAGGAGGCATCTATAATTCACCCCTCCACTTT.

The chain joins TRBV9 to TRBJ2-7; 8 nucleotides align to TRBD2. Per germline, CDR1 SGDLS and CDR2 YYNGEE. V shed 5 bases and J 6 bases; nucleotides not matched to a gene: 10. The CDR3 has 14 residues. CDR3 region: CASSRGGAGAEQYF. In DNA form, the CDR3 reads TGTGCCAGCAGTCGGGGGGGGGCAGGGGCCGAGCAGTACTTC.

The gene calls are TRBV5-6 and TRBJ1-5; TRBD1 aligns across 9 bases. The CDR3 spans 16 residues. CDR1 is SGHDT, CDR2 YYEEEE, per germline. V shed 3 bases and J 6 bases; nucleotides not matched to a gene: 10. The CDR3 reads CASSSGTGIAIQPQHF. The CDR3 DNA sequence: TGTGCCAGCAGCTCCGGGACAGGGATAGCCATTCAGCCCCAGCATTTT.

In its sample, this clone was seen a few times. The CDR3 bases are TGTGCCAGCAGTTACGGGGTTAGGGCCGAGGGGCAGTACTTC. This encodes CASSYGVRAEGQYF. The J gene is TRBJ2-7, the V gene TRBV6-6; TRBD2 is a possible D gene (5 bases). The CDR3 is 14 amino acids. V lost 2 bases, J lost 9 bases, and 17 bases lay in between. CDR1 and CDR2 (germline): MNHNY, SVGAGI (reference sequence).